These 17 T cell receptor beta chains were all obtained from the same sample, sequenced in a study of radiotherapy plus CTLA-4 blockade in lung cancer. Clones were sequenced by immunoSEQ multiplex PCR, and TCRdb holds only the in-frame ones, with some missing. There are tens of thousands of clones in the sample; 72% occur only once, and approximately 10% lies in the top ten. This specimen consisted of peripheral blood, obtained from a patient treated with radiotherapy plus ipilimumab. Receptors were obtained from a human donor with non-small cell lung cancer who had stable disease on radiotherapy plus ipilimumab.

The chain is built from TRBV5-1 and TRBJ2-3, with 7 bases aligning to TRBD2. Trimming at V came to 5 bases and at J to 5 bases, leaving 14 bases not matched to a gene. Per germline, CDR1 SGHRS and CDR2 YFSETQ. This CDR3 is built from 16 residues. The CDR3 DNA reads TGCGCCAGCAGTGGTGGGACCGGGGGGATAGTAGATACGCAGTATTTT. The encoded protein is CASSGGTGGIVDTQYF.

This chain links TRBV7-2 with TRBJ1-5; 10 nucleotides align to TRBD1. With V trimmed by 7 bases and J by 6 bases, 6 bases remained unmatched. This CDR3 contains 14 residues. CDR1 and CDR2 (germline): SGHTA, FQGNSA. This CDR3 reads CASTGQGVGQPQHF. The CDR3 DNA reads TGTGCCAGCACAGGACAGGGGGTAGGTCAGCCCCAGCATTTT.

The genes are TRBV5-1 and TRBJ1-5; perhaps TRBD1 as D (6 bases). V was cut by 4 bases and J by 6 bases, with 17 bases left in between. The V gene's germline CDR1 is SGHRS and CDR2 YFSETQ. The CDR3 covers 15 residues. In nucleotides, the CDR3 is TGCGCCAGCAGCCCTGGTGCGGGGGCGGTTCAGCCCCAGCATTTT. It encodes CASSPGAGAVQPQHF.

V is TRBV19 and J is TRBJ2-2, with TRBD2 as a possible D gene (5 bases). The CDR3 sequence is 13 residues long. The V and J ends lost 6 bases and 6 bases respectively, with 11 bases between them. CDR1 and CDR2 (germline): LNHDA, SQIVND (reference sequence). The CDR3 sequence: CASRLLGAGELFF. DNA for the CDR3: TGTGCCAGTAGACTACTAGGCGCCGGGGAGCTGTTTTTT.

The genes are TRBV2 and TRBJ2-2; D is perhaps TRBD2 (5 bases). The CDR3 runs 14 residues. V was trimmed by 5 bases and J by 2 bases, leaving 9 bases between them. CDR1 and CDR2 from the germline V gene are SNHLY and FYNNEI. CDR3 sequence reads: CASSPLANTGELFF. The CDR3 DNA is TGTGCCAGCAGTCCTCTAGCTAACACCGGGGAGCTGTTTTTT.

V gene TRBV4-1 combines with J gene TRBJ2-3; TRBD1 is a possible D gene (6 bases). The V gene's germline CDR1 is MGHRA and CDR2 YSYEKL. The CDR3 spans 13 residues. Trimming cost V 3 bases and J 4 bases, with 8 bases left between them. Here the CDR3 reads CASSHPGADTQYF. The CDR3 DNA reads TGCGCCAGCAGCCATCCAGGGGCAGATACGCAGTATTTT.

V usage is TRBV7-2 and J usage is TRBJ1-1; 10 nucleotides match TRBD1. Germline assignment: CDR1 SGHTA and CDR2 FQGNSA. Trimming took 4 bases from V and 5 from J; bases not matched to a gene: 4. The CDR3 loop spans 14 amino acids. The CDR3 DNA is TGTGCCAGCAGCTCTCGACAGGGGGCGACTGAAGCTTTCTTT. It yields the protein CASSSRQGATEAFF.

This sequence joins TRBV7-2 and TRBJ2-1, with D perhaps TRBD2 (6 bases). The CDR3 runs 12 residues. Germline V gene data show CDR1 as SGHTA and CDR2 as FQGNSA. V was trimmed by 5 bases and J by 9 bases, leaving 11 bases between them. This CDR3 is CASSKWGVEQFF. In nucleotides, the CDR3 is TGTGCCAGCAGCAAGTGGGGGGTTGAGCAGTTCTTC. Variable domain in full (rest from reference TRBV7-2 and TRBJ2-1): GAGVSQSPSNKVTEKGKDVELRCDPISGHTALYWYRQSLGQGLEFLIYFQGNSAPDKSGLPSDRFSAERTGGSVSTLTIQRTQQEDSAVYLCASSKWGVEQFFGPGTRLTVL.

The chain joins TRBV5-1 to TRBJ2-7, with TRBD1 identical over 7 bases. Trimming removed 0 bases from V and 0 bases from J; junction bases left unmatched: 6. This CDR3 has 16 residues. Germline loops: CDR1 SGHRS, CDR2 YFSETQ. DNA for the CDR3: TGCGCCAGCAGCTTGGATGGTCAGGGGGTCTCCTACGAGCAGTACTTC. Encoded protein: CASSLDGQGVSYEQYF.

This clone was counted a single time. The chain couples TRBV4-1 to TRBJ2-1; 8 nucleotides align to TRBD2. The trim removed 6 bases at V and 2 bases at J, leaving 3 bases unmatched. This CDR3 contains 14 residues. Germline V gene data show CDR1 as MGHRA and CDR2 as YSYEKL. This chain's CDR3 is CASSYSGTYNEQFF. In DNA form, the CDR3 reads TGCGCCAGCAGTTATAGCGGGACCTACAATGAGCAGTTCTTC.

The V and J genes are TRBV5-6 and TRBJ1-1, with D possibly being TRBD1 (5 bases). The germline V and J ends were trimmed by 0 bases and 6 bases, with 12 bases remaining between them. The CDR3 extends over 14 amino acids. In germline, CDR1 is SGHDT, CDR2 YYEEEE. In nucleotides, the CDR3 is TGTGCCAGCAGCTTGGTACAGGACTACGCTGAAGCTTTCTTT. Translation gives CASSLVQDYAEAFF.

The genes are TRBV7-3 and TRBJ1-1; D is perhaps TRBD1 (6 bases). This CDR3 is 14 amino acids long. CDR1 is SGHTA and CDR2 is FQGTGA in the germline V gene. Between the trimmed V and J ends, which lost 0 bases and 5 bases, there was a span of 10 bases. As DNA, the CDR3 is TGTGCCAGCAGCTTAACAGGGGGGGGGACTGAAGCTTTCTTT. This codes for CASSLTGGGTEAFF.

The chain combines TRBV4-1 with TRBJ2-2; TRBD2 matches at 8 bases. Germline V CDR1 and CDR2: MGHRA, YSYEKL. This CDR3 spans 20 amino acids. V lost 0 bases to trimming and J lost 2 bases; unmatched junction nucleotides: 14. The CDR3 protein is CASSQELRTGGGLNTGELFF. CDR3 nucleotide sequence: TGCGCCAGCAGCCAAGAACTCCGAACCGGGGGGGGACTTAACACCGGGGAGCTGTTTTTT.

The J gene is TRBJ1-2, the V gene TRBV19, with 8 bases lining up with TRBD1. Germline V gene sequence: CDR1 LNHDA, CDR2 SQIVND (reference sequence). The ends lost 6 bases at V and 2 bases at J; junction bases unmatched: 5. This CDR3 contains 14 residues. The CDR3: CASSGQGSNYGYTF. The CDR3 DNA reads as TGTGCCAGTAGCGGACAGGGTTCCAACTATGGCTACACCTTC.

V usage is TRBV19 and J usage is TRBJ1-5, with 7 bases identical to TRBD1. V was pared by 9 bases and J by 1 base, with 3 bases of the junction left unmatched. Germline V gene lookup returns CDR1 LNHDA and CDR2 SQIVND (reference sequence). The CDR3 has 13 amino acids. This CDR3 reads CASRDRSNQPQHF. Here the CDR3 DNA reads TGTGCCAGCCGGGACAGAAGCAATCAGCCCCAGCATTTT.

This chain connects TRBV19 to TRBJ2-4; D perhaps matches TRBD1 (6 bases). This CDR3 is built from 15 residues. CDR1 LNHDA and CDR2 SQIVND come from the germline V gene (reference sequence). V lost 5 bases to trimming and J lost 4 bases, with 15 bases between them. The DNA for the CDR3 is TGTGCCAGTAGTGATTGGGACACCAATAAAAACATTCAGTACTTC. It specifies CASSDWDTNKNIQYF.

V is TRBV30 and J is TRBJ1-2, with 8 bases lining up with TRBD1. There are 17 residues in the CDR3. The germline V gene encodes CDR1 GTSNPN and CDR2 SVGIG (reference sequence). The V segment lost 1 base and the J segment 1 base; nucleotides outside the gene matches: 11. The CDR3 DNA sequence: TGTGCCTGGAGTGGTAGGGACAGGCCCTACAATAACTATGGCTACACCTTC. Protein sequence: CAWSGRDRPYNNYGYTF. Drawing the rest from reference TRBV30 and TRBJ1-2, the complete variable domain is SQTIHQWPATLVQPVGSPLSLECTVEGTSNPNLYWYRQAAGRGLQLLFYSVGIGQISSEVPQNLSASRPQDRQFILSSKKLLLSDSGFYLCAWSGRDRPYNNYGYTFGSGTRLTVV.